One TCR beta chain is described in this entry. Its matching antigen is unknown. The data originate from a study of cytomegalovirus exposure and HLA in healthy donors. Findings and limits, study-wide: Associated with cytomegalovirus, according to the listing, were about 160 TCR beta chains.

The CDR3 totals 13 residues. Between the trimmed V and J ends, which lost 4 bases and 0 bases, there was a span of 6 bases. CDR1 is SGHVS, CDR2 FNYEAQ, per germline. PCR involved 60 Vbeta and 13 Jbeta primers. As originally analysed: A later analysis counted approximately 80 million unique TCR beta chains, about 11 million shared. Assay used: immunoSEQ multiplex PCR; TCRdb lists only in-frame clones, some missing. V, J and clone size are taken as reported in that table, and D and trimming were inferred from the DNA itself. The sample lists hundreds of thousands of clones, around 80% occurring once. The receptor's source is a boy aged 2-15 years in good health and CMV-seronegative. The chain uses TRBV7-6 and TRBJ1-1; no clear D. Input material: PBMCs. DNA of the CDR3: TGTGCCAGCAGCTCGGGAGTGAACACTGAAGCTTTCTTT. It yields the protein CASSSGVNTEAFF.